These T cell receptor beta chains were read from a single sample in a study of Tregs in tolerant kidney transplant recipients. The table came from immunoSEQ multiplex PCR; TCRdb's copy has only in-frame clones and leaves some out. The sample has roughly 250,000 clones, more than 65% seen once. Sequenced sample: CD4+ T cells from blood. The receptors originated from a human donor in good health. CDR3s include the opening cysteine and the closing phenylalanine or tryptophan. The order of the fields is CDR3 protein, CDR3 DNA, D gene, J gene, clone size, V gene. D genes are given only for firm matches. Some rows have no size entry. The others give once, few or many, or a class for an expanded clone.

CDR3: CASSPAGGGVTGELFF
DNA: TGTGCCAGCTCCCCGGCGGGCGGGGGTGTCACCGGGGAGCTGTTTTTT
D: TRBD2
J: TRBJ2-2
size: once
V: TRBV11-3

CDR3: CASSSIAPAGANVLTF
DNA: TGCGCCAGCAGCTCAATAGCGCCGGCAGGGGCCAACGTCCTGACTTTC
D: -
J: TRBJ2-6
size: -
V: TRBV5-1

CDR3: CASRTGGGGQPQHF
DNA: TGTGCCAGTAGGACAGGGGGCGGAGGTCAGCCCCAGCATTTT
D: TRBD1
J: TRBJ1-5
size: -
V: TRBV19

CDR3: CAISVSVGHNEQFF
DNA: TGTGCCATCAGTGTGTCGGTAGGCCACAATGAGCAGTTCTTC
D: -
J: TRBJ2-1
size: -
V: TRBV10-3

CDR3: CASSPQDTQYF
DNA: TGTGCCAGCAGTCCCCAAGATACGCAGTATTTT
D: -
J: TRBJ2-3
size: -
V: TRBV2

CDR3: CASSPPGLAGGLTGELFF
DNA: TGTGCCAGCTCACCACCCGGACTAGCGGGAGGCCTAACCGGGGAGCTGTTTTTT
D: TRBD2
J: TRBJ2-2
size: -
V: TRBV18

CDR3: CASSQDQRRGQETQYF
DNA: TGCGCCAGCAGCCAAGATCAAAGACGGGGCCAAGAGACCCAGTACTTC
D: -
J: TRBJ2-5
size: -
V: TRBV4-1

CDR3: CASSLAQGVNTEAFF
DNA: TGTGCCAGCAGCTTAGCCCAAGGGGTGAACACTGAAGCTTTCTTT
D: -
J: TRBJ1-1
size: -
V: TRBV7-8

CDR3: CASSVDSISYEQYF
DNA: TGTGCCAGCAGCGTGGACAGCATCTCCTACGAGCAGTACTTC
D: -
J: TRBJ2-7
size: -
V: TRBV5-8

CDR3: CASSLVQFQETQYF
DNA: TGCGCCAGCAGCTTGGTCCAGTTCCAAGAGACCCAGTACTTC
D: -
J: TRBJ2-5
size: -
V: TRBV5-1

CDR3: CASTPGGQDYGYTF
DNA: TGTGCCAGTACTCCGGGGGGGCAGGACTATGGCTACACCTTC
D: -
J: TRBJ1-2
size: -
V: TRBV9

CDR3: CASSSGHRLNGYTF
DNA: TGCGCCAGCAGCTCCGGGCATCGGCTAAATGGCTACACCTTC
D: -
J: TRBJ1-2
size: -
V: TRBV5-1

CDR3: CASSLVGGAIYNEQFF
DNA: TGTGCCAGCAGCTTAGTTGGGGGGGCCATCTACAATGAGCAGTTCTTC
D: -
J: TRBJ2-1
size: -
V: TRBV7-6

CDR3: CASSSSGTLAKNIQYF
DNA: TGTGCCAGCAGTTCGTCGGGTACACTAGCCAAAAACATTCAGTACTTC
D: -
J: TRBJ2-4
size: -
V: TRBV6-6

CDR3: CAWRDGRALEGYTF
DNA: TGTGCCTGGAGGGACGGACGCGCATTGGAGGGCTACACCTTC
D: -
J: TRBJ1-2
size: -
V: TRBV30

CDR3: CASSYGGFGQPQHF
DNA: TGTGCCAGCAGTTACGGGGGGTTCGGCCAGCCCCAGCATTTT
D: -
J: TRBJ1-5
size: -
V: TRBV6-5

CDR3: CASSLAGDSYEQYF
DNA: TGTGCCAGCAGCTTAGCTGGGGACAGCTACGAGCAGTACTTC
D: TRBD1
J: TRBJ2-7
size: -
V: TRBV7-9

CDR3: CAASFGVTEAFF
DNA: TGTGCCGCCTCCTTCGGGGTCACTGAAGCTTTCTTT
D: -
J: TRBJ1-1
size: -
V: TRBV6-1

CDR3: CASSLVLSYNEQFF
DNA: TGTGCCAGCAGCTTAGTGCTATCCTACAATGAGCAGTTCTTC
D: -
J: TRBJ2-1
size: once
V: TRBV11-2

CDR3: CASSFRDRVGAFF
DNA: TGTGCCAGCAGCTTCCGGGACAGGGTTGGAGCTTTCTTT
D: TRBD1
J: TRBJ1-1
size: -
V: TRBV2

CDR3: CASGDFGWTEAFF
DNA: TGTGCCAGCGGGGACTTCGGGTGGACTGAAGCTTTCTTT
D: -
J: TRBJ1-1
size: -
V: TRBV7-9

CDR3: CAWSVGLYEQYF
DNA: TGTGCCTGGAGTGTCGGGCTCTACGAGCAGTACTTC
D: -
J: TRBJ2-7
size: -
V: TRBV30

CDR3: CASSGTGAVYSNQPQHF
DNA: TGTGCCAGCAGTGGTACCGGGGCAGTTTATAGCAATCAGCCCCAGCATTTT
D: -
J: TRBJ1-5
size: -
V: TRBV27

CDR3: CATAQGLAYEQYF
DNA: TGTGCCACCGCACAGGGACTAGCATACGAGCAGTACTTC
D: TRBD2
J: TRBJ2-7
size: -
V: TRBV18

CDR3: CASSYSKGASDSPLHF
DNA: TGTGCCAGCAGTTACTCGAAAGGGGCTAGTGATTCACCCCTCCACTTT
D: -
J: TRBJ1-6
size: few
V: TRBV6-6

CDR3: CASSPSRDFQPQHF
DNA: TGTGCCAGCAGCCCCAGCCGGGACTTTCAGCCCCAGCATTTT
D: -
J: TRBJ1-5
size: once
V: TRBV7-8

CDR3: CASITDFTSGNTIYF
DNA: TGTGCCAGTATTACGGACTTTACCTCTGGAAACACCATATATTTT
D: -
J: TRBJ1-3
size: -
V: TRBV19

CDR3: CASSRQPRGGGDNEQFF
DNA: TGCGCCAGCAGCCGGCAGCCGAGAGGCGGGGGAGACAATGAGCAGTTCTTC
D: TRBD2
J: TRBJ2-1
size: -
V: TRBV5-1

CDR3: CATSRELGTGSYEQYF
DNA: TGTGCCACCAGCAGAGAGTTGGGGACAGGGTCCTACGAGCAGTACTTC
D: TRBD1
J: TRBJ2-7
size: -
V: TRBV15

CDR3: CARSLRSPGGSSYEQYF
DNA: TGTGCCAGAAGCTTACGTAGCCCAGGGGGAAGCTCCTACGAGCAGTACTTC
D: -
J: TRBJ2-7
size: -
V: TRBV7-5

CDR3: CASSPVAGAYNEQFF
DNA: TGTGCCAGCAGCCCCGTGGCGGGGGCCTACAATGAGCAGTTCTTC
D: TRBD2
J: TRBJ2-1
size: -
V: TRBV5-4

CDR3: CAWGGLAGAFNGELFF
DNA: TGTGCCTGGGGCGGACTAGCGGGGGCCTTTAATGGGGAGCTGTTTTTT
D: TRBD2
J: TRBJ2-2
size: -
V: TRBV30

CDR3: CASSLGVAASTDTQYF
DNA: TGCGCCAGCAGCTTGGGTGTAGCCGCTAGCACAGATACGCAGTATTTT
D: -
J: TRBJ2-3
size: -
V: TRBV5-1

CDR3: CASSESTAGNTIYF
DNA: TGTGCCAGCAGTGAAAGTACAGCCGGAAACACCATATATTTT
D: -
J: TRBJ1-3
size: few
V: TRBV6-1

CDR3: CASSLGDRYNEQFF
DNA: TGCGCCAGCAGCTTGGGGGACAGGTACAATGAGCAGTTCTTC
D: TRBD1
J: TRBJ2-1
size: -
V: TRBV5-1

CDR3: CASRATREELFF
DNA: TGTGCCAGCAGGGCTACCCGGGAGGAGCTGTTTTTT
D: -
J: TRBJ2-2
size: once
V: TRBV6-5

CDR3: CASSRTRNTGELFF
DNA: TGTGCCAGCAGCAGGACTAGAAACACCGGGGAGCTGTTTTTT
D: TRBD2
J: TRBJ2-2
size: -
V: TRBV7-2

CDR3: CASSRYLTGELFF
DNA: TGCGCCAGCAGTCGCTACCTAACCGGGGAGCTGTTTTTT
D: -
J: TRBJ2-2
size: few
V: TRBV10-1

CDR3: CASSSSGANVLTF
DNA: TGTGCCAGCAGCTCGTCTGGGGCCAACGTCCTGACTTTC
D: -
J: TRBJ2-6
size: -
V: TRBV7-9

CDR3: CASSLGLAGGDTQYF
DNA: TGCGCCAGCAGCCTCGGACTAGCGGGAGGGGATACGCAGTATTTT
D: TRBD2
J: TRBJ2-3
size: -
V: TRBV5-1

CDR3: CASSYGAERSYEQYF
DNA: TGTGCCAGCAGTTACGGCGCGGAGCGGTCCTACGAGCAGTACTTC
D: -
J: TRBJ2-7
size: -
V: TRBV6-5

CDR3: CASSRGLAESSYEQYF
DNA: TGTGCCAGCAGCCGCGGACTAGCGGAGAGCTCCTACGAGCAGTACTTC
D: TRBD2
J: TRBJ2-7
size: few
V: TRBV7-9

CDR3: CASSLGPVNYGYTF
DNA: TGTGCCAGCAGCTTAGGTCCGGTAAACTATGGCTACACCTTC
D: -
J: TRBJ1-2
size: -
V: TRBV7-3

CDR3: CASSSYAGELFF
DNA: TGTGCCAGCAGTTCCTACGCCGGGGAGCTGTTTTTT
D: -
J: TRBJ2-2
size: few
V: TRBV6-6

CDR3: CASSERGAGYTF
DNA: TGTGCCAGCAGTGAACGGGGGGCTGGCTACACCTTC
D: -
J: TRBJ1-2
size: -
V: TRBV2

CDR3: CAWSTLTVLAGSPLHF
DNA: TGTGCCTGGAGTACCCTGACAGTTCTCGCGGGTTCACCCCTCCACTTT
D: -
J: TRBJ1-6
size: -
V: TRBV30

CDR3: CAWSVWGEQFF
DNA: TGTGCCTGGAGTGTATGGGGTGAGCAGTTCTTC
D: -
J: TRBJ2-1
size: -
V: TRBV30

CDR3: CASSHSGLAGEVPYNEQFF
DNA: TGCGCCAGCAGTCATTCGGGACTAGCGGGGGAGGTCCCCTACAATGAGCAGTTCTTC
D: TRBD2
J: TRBJ2-1
size: -
V: TRBV23-1

CDR3: CASSLFAGDEQYF
DNA: TGTGCCAGCAGCTTATTTGCGGGAGACGAGCAGTACTTC
D: TRBD2
J: TRBJ2-7
size: -
V: TRBV7-9

CDR3: CASSADRGGNQPQHF
DNA: TGTGCCAGCAGTGCGGACAGGGGAGGCAATCAGCCCCAGCATTTT
D: TRBD1
J: TRBJ1-5
size: -
V: TRBV6-5

CDR3: CASKLRLASYEQYF
DNA: TGTGCCAGCAAGCTCAGACTGGCCTCCTACGAGCAGTACTTC
D: -
J: TRBJ2-7
size: -
V: TRBV2

CDR3: CATSREETQYF
DNA: TGTGCCACCAGCAGAGAAGAGACCCAGTACTTC
D: -
J: TRBJ2-5
size: -
V: TRBV15

CDR3: CASSLWGGQGRTEAFF
DNA: TGTGCCAGCAGTTTATGGGGAGGACAGGGGAGAACTGAAGCTTTCTTT
D: TRBD1
J: TRBJ1-1
size: -
V: TRBV27

CDR3: CASSYRALYTGELFF
DNA: TGTGCCAGCAGTTACAGGGCGCTCTACACCGGGGAGCTGTTTTTT
D: -
J: TRBJ2-2
size: once
V: TRBV6-5

CDR3: CASSLALGGSNQPQHF
DNA: TGTGCCAGCAGCTTGGCCTTGGGGGGTAGCAATCAGCCCCAGCATTTT
D: -
J: TRBJ1-5
size: few
V: TRBV5-6